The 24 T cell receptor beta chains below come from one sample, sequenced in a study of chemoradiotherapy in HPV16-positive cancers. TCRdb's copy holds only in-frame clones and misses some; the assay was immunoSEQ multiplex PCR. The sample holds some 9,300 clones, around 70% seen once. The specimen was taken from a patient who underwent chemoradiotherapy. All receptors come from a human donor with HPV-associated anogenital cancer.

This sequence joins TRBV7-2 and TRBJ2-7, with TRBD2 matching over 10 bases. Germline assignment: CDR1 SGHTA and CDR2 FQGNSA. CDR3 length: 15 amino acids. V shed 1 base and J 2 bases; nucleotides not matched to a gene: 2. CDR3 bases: TGTGCCAGCAGCTTAGAAGCGGGGGGGCCCTACGAGCAGTACTTC. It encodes CASSLEAGGPYEQYF.

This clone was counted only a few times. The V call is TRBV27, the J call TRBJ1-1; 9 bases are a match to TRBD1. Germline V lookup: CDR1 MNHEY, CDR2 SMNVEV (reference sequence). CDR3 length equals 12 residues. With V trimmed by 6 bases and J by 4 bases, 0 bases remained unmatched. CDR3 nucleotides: TGTGCCAGCAGGACAGGGGGCACTGAAGCTTTCTTT. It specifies CASRTGGTEAFF.

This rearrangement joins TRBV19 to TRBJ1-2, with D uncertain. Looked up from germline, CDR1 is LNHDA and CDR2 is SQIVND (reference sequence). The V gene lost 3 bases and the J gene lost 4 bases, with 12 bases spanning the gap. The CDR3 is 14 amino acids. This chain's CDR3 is CASSIIGGPYGYTF. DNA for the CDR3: TGTGCCAGTAGTATCATCGGAGGGCCCTATGGCTACACCTTC.

The CDR3 DNA follows: TGTGCCAGTAGTGACCCGGGGAGCTTGAACACTGAAGCTTTCTTT. Translation gives CASSDPGSLNTEAFF. The chain links TRBV19 to TRBJ1-1; D call uncertain. Per the germline V gene, CDR1 is LNHDA and CDR2 is SQIVND (reference sequence). The CDR3 totals 15 residues. V lost 5 bases and J lost 0, with 13 bases in between.

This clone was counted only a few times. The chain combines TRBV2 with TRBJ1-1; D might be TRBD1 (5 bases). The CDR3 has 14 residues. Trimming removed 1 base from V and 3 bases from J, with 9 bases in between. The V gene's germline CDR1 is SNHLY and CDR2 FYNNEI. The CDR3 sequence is CASSEGQGYTEAFF. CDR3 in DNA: TGTGCCAGCAGTGAAGGGCAGGGCTACACTGAAGCTTTCTTT.

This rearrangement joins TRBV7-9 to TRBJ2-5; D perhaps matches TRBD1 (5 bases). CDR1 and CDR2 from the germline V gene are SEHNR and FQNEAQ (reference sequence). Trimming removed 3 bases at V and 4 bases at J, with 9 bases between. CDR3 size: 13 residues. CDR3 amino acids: CASSFGAVETQYF. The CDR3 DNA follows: TGTGCCAGCAGCTTTGGGGCCGTAGAGACCCAGTACTTC.

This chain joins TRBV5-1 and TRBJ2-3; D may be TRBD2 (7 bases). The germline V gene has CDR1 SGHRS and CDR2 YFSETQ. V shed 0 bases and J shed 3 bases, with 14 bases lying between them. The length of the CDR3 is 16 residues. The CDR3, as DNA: TGCGCCAGCAGCTTGGATAAGGGGGGGCGGACAGATACGCAGTATTTT. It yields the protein CASSLDKGGRTDTQYF.

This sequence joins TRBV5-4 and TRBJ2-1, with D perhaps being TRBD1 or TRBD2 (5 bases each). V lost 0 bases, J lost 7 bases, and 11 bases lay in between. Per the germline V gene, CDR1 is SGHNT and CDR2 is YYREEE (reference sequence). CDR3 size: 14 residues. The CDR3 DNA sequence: TGTGCCAGCAGCTTGGGACAGCGGCCAAATGAGCAGTTCTTC. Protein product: CASSLGQRPNEQFF.

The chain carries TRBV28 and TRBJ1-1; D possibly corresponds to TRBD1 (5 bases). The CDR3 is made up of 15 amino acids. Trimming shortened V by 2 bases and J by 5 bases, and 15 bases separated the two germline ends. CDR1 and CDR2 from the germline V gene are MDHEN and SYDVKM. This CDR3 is CASSLGGDIRTEAFF. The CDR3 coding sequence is TGTGCCAGCAGTTTAGGGGGGGATATTAGGACTGAAGCTTTCTTT.

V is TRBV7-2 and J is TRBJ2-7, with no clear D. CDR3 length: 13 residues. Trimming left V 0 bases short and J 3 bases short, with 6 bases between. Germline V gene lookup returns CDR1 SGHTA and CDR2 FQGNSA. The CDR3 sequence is CASSLAYNYEQYF. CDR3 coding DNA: TGTGCCAGCAGCTTAGCTTACAACTACGAGCAGTACTTC.

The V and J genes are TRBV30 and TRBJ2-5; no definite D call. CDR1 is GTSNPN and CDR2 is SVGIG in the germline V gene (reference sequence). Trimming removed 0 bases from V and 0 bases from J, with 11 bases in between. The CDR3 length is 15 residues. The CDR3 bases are TGTGCCTGGAGTGTACGCAGTAGAAACCAAGAGACCCAGTACTTC. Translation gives CAWSVRSRNQETQYF.

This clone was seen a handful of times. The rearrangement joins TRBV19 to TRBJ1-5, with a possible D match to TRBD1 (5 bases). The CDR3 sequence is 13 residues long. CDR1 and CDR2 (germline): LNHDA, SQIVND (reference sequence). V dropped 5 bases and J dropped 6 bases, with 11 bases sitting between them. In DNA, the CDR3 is TGTGCCAGTAGTGCTGACAGCGCTCAGCCCCAGCATTTT. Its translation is CASSADSAQPQHF.

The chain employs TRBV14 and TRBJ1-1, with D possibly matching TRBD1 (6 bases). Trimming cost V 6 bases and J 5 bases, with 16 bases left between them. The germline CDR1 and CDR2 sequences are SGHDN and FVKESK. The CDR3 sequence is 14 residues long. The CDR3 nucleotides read TGTGCCAGCAGTCAACAGGGAGCGGGGACTGAAGCTTTCTTT. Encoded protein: CASSQQGAGTEAFF.

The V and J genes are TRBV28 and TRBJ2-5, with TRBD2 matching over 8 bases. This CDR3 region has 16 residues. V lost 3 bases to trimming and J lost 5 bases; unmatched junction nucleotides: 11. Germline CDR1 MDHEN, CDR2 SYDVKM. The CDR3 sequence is CASSFSLGGAKETQYF. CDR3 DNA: TGTGCCAGCAGTTTTTCACTCGGGGGGGCGAAGGAGACCCAGTACTTC.

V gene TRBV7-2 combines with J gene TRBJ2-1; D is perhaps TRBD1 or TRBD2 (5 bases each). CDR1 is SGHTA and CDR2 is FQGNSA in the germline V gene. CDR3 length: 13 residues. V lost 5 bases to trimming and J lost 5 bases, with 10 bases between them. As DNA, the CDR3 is TGTGCCAGCAGCATCAGGGACCACAATGAGCAGTTCTTC. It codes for CASSIRDHNEQFF.

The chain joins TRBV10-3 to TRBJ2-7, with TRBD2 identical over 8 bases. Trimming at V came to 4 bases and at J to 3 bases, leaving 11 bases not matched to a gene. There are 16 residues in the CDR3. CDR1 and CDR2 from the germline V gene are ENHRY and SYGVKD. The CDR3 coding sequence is TGTGCCATCAGTGCTCACGACGGGGGGGGCGACTACGAGCAGTACTTC. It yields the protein CAISAHDGGGDYEQYF.

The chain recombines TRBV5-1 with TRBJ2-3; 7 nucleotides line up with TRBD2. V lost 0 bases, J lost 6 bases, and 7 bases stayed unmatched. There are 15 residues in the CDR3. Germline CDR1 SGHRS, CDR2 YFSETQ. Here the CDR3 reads CASSLGAGEVDTQYF. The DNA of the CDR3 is TGCGCCAGCAGCTTGGGTGCGGGGGAGGTGGATACGCAGTATTTT.

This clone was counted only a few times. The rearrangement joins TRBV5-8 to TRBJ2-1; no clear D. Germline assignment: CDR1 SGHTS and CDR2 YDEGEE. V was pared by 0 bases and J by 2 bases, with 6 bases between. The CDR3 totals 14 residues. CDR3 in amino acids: CASSLGLAYNEQFF. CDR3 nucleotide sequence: TGTGCCAGCAGCTTGGGGTTAGCCTACAATGAGCAGTTCTTC.

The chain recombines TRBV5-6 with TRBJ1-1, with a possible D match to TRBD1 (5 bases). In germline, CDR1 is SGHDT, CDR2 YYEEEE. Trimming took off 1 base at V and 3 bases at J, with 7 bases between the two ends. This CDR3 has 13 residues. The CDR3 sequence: CASSLIGDTEAFF. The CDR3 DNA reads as TGTGCCAGCAGCTTGATAGGGGACACTGAAGCTTTCTTT.

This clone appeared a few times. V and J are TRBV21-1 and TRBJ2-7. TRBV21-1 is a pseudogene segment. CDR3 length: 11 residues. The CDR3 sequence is CASGRPDEQYF. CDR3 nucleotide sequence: TGTGCCAGCGGCCGACCGGACGAGCAGTACTTC.

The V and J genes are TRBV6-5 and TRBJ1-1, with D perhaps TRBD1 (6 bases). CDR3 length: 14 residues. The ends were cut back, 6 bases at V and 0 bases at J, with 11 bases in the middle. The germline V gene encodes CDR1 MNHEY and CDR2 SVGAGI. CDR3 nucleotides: TGTGCCAGCAGAGTGGACAGTATGAACACTGAAGCTTTCTTT. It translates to CASRVDSMNTEAFF.

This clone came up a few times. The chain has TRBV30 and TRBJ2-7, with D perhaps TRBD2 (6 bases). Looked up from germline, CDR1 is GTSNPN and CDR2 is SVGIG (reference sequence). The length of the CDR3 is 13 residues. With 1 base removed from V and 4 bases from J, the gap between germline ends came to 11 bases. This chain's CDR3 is CAWSEFSGYEQYF. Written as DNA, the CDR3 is TGTGCCTGGAGTGAATTTAGCGGTTACGAGCAGTACTTC.

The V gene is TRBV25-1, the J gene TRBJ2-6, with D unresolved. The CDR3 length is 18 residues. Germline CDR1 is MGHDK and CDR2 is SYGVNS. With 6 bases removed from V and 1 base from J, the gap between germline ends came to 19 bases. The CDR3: CASSDTSVGLSGANVLTF. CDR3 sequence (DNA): TGTGCCAGCAGCGACACCTCTGTAGGCCTGTCTGGGGCCAACGTCCTGACTTTC.

DNA of the CDR3: TGTGCCAGCAGTTTTGGGGCTTCCAATGAGCAGTTCTTC. Its protein is CASSFGASNEQFF. The chain links TRBV28 to TRBJ2-1; D is perhaps TRBD1 (5 bases). CDR1 MDHEN and CDR2 SYDVKM come from the germline V gene. V shed 3 bases and J shed 6 bases, with 9 bases lying between them. This CDR3 contains 13 residues.